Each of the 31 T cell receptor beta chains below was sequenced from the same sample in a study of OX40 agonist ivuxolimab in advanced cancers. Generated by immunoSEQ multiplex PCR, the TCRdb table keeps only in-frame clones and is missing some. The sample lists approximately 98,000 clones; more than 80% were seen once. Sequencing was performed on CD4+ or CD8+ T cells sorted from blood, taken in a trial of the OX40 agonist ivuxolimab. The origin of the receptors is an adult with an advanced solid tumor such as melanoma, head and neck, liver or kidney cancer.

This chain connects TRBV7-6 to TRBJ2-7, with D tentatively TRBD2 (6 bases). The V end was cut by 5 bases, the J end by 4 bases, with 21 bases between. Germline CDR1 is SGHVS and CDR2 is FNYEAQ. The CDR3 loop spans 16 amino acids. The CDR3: CASSPLLQAGRYEQYF. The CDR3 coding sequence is TGTGCCAGCAGCCCACTGCTGCAGGCGGGACGATACGAGCAGTACTTC. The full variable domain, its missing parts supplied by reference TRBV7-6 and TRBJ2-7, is GAGVSQSPRYKVTKRGQDVALRCDPISGHVSLYWYRQALGQGPEFLTYFNYEAQQDKSGLPNDRFSAERPEGSISTLTIQRTEQRDSAMYRCASSPLLQAGRYEQYFGPGTRLTVT.

CDR3 bases: TGTGCCAGCTCACCGAGCACTAATGAAAAACTGTTTTTT. This codes for CASSPSTNEKLFF. The chain is built from TRBV18 and TRBJ1-4; D not resolved. Germline V lookup: CDR1 KGHSH, CDR2 LQKENI. V was trimmed by 3 bases and J by 2 bases, leaving 4 bases between them. This CDR3 is built from 13 residues.

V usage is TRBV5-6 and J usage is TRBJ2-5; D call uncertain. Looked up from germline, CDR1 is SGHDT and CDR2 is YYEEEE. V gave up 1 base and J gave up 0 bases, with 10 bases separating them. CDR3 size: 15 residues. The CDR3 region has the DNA TGTGCCAGCAGCTTGAGTCCCACCCACCAAGAGACCCAGTACTTC. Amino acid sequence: CASSLSPTHQETQYF.

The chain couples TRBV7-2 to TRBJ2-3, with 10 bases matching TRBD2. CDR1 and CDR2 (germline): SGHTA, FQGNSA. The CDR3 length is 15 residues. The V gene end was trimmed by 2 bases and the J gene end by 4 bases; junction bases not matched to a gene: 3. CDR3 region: CASSLNLAGADTQYF. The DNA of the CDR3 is TGTGCCAGCAGCTTAAATCTAGCGGGGGCAGATACGCAGTATTTT.

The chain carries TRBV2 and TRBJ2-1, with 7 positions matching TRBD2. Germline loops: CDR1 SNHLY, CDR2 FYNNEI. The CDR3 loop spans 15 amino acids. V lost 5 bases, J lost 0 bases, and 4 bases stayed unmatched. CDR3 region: CASSTSAGSYNEQFF. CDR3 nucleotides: TGTGCCAGCAGTACTAGCGCGGGCTCCTACAATGAGCAGTTCTTC.

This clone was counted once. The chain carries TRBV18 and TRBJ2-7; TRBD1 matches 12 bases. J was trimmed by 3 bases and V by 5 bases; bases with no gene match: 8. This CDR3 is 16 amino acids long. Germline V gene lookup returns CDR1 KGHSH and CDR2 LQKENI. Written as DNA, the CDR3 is TGTGCCAGCTCATCAACCGGGACAGGGGGCGACTACGAGCAGTACTTC. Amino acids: CASSSTGTGGDYEQYF. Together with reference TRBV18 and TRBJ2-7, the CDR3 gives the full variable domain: NAGVMQNPRHLVRRRGQEARLRCSPMKGHSHVYWYRQLPEEGLKFMVYLQKENIIDESGMPKERFSAEFPKEGPSILRIQQVVRGDSAAYFCASSSTGTGGDYEQYFGPGTRLTVT.

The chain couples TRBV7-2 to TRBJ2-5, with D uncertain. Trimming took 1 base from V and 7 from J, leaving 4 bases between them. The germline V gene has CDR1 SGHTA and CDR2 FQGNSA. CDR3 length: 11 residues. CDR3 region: CASSLERTQYF. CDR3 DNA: TGTGCCAGCAGCTTAGAGCGGACCCAGTACTTC.

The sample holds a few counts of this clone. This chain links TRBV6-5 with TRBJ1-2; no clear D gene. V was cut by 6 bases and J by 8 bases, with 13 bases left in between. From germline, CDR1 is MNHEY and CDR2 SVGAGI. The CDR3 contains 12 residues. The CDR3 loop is CASRRGSEGYTF. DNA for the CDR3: TGTGCCAGCAGAAGAGGCAGCGAAGGCTACACCTTC.

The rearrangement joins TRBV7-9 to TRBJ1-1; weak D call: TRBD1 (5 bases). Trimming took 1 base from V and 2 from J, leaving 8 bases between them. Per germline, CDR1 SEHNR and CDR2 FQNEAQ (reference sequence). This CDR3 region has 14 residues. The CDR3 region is CASSLGQFNTEAFF. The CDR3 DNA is TGTGCCAGCAGCTTAGGACAGTTCAACACTGAAGCTTTCTTT.

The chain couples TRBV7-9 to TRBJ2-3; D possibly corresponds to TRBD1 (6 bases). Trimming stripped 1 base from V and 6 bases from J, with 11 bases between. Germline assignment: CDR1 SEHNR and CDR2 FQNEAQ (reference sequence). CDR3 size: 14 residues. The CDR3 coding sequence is TGTGCCAGCAGCTTAGAGGCAGGGGCTGATACGCAGTATTTT. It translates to CASSLEAGADTQYF.

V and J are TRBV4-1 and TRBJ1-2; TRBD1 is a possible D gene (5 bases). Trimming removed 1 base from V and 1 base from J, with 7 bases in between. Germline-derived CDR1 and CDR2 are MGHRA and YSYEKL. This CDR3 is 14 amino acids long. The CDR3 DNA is TGCGCCAGCAGCCAAGTAGACAGTAACTATGGCTACACCTTC. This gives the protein CASSQVDSNYGYTF.

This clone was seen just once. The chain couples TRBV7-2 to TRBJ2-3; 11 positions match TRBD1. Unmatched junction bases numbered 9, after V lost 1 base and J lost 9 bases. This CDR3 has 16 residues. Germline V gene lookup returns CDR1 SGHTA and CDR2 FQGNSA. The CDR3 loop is CASSLGWGQGEDTQYF. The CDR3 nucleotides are TGTGCCAGCAGCTTAGGGTGGGGACAGGGGGAGGACACGCAGTATTTT.

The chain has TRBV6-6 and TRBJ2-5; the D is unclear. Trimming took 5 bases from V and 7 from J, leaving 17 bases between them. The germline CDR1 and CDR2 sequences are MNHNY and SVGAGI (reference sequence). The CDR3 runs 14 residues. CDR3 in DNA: TGTGCCAGCAGTCTCCGACCCAACTCCGGGACCCAGTACTTC. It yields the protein CASSLRPNSGTQYF.

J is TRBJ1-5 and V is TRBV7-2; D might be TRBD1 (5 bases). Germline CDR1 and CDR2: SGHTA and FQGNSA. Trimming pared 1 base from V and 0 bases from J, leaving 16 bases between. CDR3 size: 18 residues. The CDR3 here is CASSLGTWDPYSNQPQHF. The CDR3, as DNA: TGTGCCAGCAGCTTAGGTACCTGGGACCCTTATAGCAATCAGCCCCAGCATTTT.

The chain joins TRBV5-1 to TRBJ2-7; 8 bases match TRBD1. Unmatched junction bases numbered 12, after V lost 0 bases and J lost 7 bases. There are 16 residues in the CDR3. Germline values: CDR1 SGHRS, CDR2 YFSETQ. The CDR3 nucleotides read TGCGCCAGCAGCTTGGCCTTAGGACAGGGTGTCATGGAGCAGTACTTC. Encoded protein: CASSLALGQGVMEQYF.

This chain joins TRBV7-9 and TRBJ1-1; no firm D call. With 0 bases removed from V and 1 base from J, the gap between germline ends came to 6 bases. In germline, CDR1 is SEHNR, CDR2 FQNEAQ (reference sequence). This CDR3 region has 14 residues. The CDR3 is CASSLASGNTEAFF. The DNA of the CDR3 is TGTGCCAGCAGCTTAGCGTCGGGGAACACTGAAGCTTTCTTT.

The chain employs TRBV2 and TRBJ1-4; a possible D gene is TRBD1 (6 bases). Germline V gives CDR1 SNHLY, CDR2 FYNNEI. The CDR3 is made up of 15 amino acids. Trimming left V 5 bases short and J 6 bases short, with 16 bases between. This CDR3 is CASSRWPGDYEKLFF. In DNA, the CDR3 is TGTGCCAGCAGTAGGTGGCCAGGGGACTATGAAAAACTGTTTTTT.

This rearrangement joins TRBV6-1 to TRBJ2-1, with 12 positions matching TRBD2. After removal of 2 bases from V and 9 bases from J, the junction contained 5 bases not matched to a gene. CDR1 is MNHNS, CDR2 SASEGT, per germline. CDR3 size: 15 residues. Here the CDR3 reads CASSEQASGRGEQFF. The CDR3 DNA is TGTGCCAGCAGTGAACAGGCTAGCGGGAGGGGTGAGCAGTTCTTC.

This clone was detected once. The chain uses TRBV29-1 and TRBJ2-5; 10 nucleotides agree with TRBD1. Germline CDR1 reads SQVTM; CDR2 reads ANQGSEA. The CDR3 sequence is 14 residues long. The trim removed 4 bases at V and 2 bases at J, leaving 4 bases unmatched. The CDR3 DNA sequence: TGCAGCGTTGGCGCGGGACAGGGGCAAGAGACCCAGTACTTC. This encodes CSVGAGQGQETQYF.

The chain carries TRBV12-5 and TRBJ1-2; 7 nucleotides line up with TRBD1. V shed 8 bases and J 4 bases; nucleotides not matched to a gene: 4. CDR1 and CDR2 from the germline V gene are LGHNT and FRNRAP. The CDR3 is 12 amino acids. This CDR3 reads CASTRDSYGYTF. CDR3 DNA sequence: TGTGCTAGTACCAGGGACAGCTATGGCTACACCTTC.

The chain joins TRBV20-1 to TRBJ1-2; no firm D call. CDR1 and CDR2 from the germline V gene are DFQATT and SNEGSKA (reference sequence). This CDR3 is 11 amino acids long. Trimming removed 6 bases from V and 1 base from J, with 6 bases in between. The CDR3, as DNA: TGCAGTGCCATAATTAACTATGGCTACACCTTC. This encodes CSAIINYGYTF.

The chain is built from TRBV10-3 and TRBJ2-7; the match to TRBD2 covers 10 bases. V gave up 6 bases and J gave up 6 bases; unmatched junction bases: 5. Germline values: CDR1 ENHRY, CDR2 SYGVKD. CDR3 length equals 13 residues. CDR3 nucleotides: TGTGCCATCAGCCTAGCGGGAGTAAGCGAGCAGTACTTC. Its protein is CAISLAGVSEQYF.

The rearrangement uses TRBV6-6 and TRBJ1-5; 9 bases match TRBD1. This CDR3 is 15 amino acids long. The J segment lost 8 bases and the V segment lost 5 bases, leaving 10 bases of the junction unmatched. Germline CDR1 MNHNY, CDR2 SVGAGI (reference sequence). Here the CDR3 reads CASSSPDRGREPQHF. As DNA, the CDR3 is TGTGCCAGCAGTAGTCCGGACAGGGGAAGGGAGCCCCAGCATTTT.

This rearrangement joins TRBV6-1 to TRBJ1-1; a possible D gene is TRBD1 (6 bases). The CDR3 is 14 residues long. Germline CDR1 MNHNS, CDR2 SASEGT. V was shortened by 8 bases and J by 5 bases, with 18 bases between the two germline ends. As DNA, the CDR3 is TGTGCCAGCGATCCAGGACAGCCGCAAACTGAAGCTTTCTTT. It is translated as CASDPGQPQTEAFF.

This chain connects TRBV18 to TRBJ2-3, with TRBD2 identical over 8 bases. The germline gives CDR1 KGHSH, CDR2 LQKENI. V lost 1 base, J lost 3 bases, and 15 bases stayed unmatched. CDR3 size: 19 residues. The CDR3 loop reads CASSPRSAFLAGTTDTQYF. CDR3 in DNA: TGTGCCAGCTCACCACGTTCGGCTTTTCTAGCGGGTACTACAGATACGCAGTATTTT.

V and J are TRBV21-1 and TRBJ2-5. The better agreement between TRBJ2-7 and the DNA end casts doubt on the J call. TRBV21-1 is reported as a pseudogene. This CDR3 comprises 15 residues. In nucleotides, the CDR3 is TGTGCCAGCAGCAAAGACCAGGGGAGGCCCTACGAGCAGTACTTC. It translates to CASSKDQGRPYEQYF.

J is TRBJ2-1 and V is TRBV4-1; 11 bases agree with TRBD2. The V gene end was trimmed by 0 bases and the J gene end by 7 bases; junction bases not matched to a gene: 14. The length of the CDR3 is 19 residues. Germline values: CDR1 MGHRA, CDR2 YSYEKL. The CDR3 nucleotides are TGCGCCAGCAGCCAAGAGTGGGGTAGCGGGGGGGCGAAGTGGAATGAGCAGTTCTTC. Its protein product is CASSQEWGSGGAKWNEQFF.

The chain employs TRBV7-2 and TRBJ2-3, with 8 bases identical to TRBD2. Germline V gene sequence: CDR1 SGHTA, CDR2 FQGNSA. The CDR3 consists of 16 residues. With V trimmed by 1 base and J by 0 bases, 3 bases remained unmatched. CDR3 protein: CASSLGPSGSTDTQYF. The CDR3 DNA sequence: TGTGCCAGCAGCTTAGGTCCTAGCGGGAGCACAGATACGCAGTATTTT.

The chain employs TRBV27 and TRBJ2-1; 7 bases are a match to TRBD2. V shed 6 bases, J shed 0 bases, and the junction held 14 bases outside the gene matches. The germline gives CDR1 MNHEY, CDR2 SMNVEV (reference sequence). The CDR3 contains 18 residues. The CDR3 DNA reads TGTGCCAGCAGCCCCGGGTGGCTAGCGGAGAGCTCCTACAATGAGCAGTTCTTC. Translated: CASSPGWLAESSYNEQFF.

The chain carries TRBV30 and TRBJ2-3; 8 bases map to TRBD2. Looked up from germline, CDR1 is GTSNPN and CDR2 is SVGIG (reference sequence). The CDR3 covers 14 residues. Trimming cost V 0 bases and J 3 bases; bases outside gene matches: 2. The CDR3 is CAWSVGGDTDTQYF. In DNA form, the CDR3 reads TGTGCCTGGAGTGTCGGGGGGGATACAGATACGCAGTATTTT.

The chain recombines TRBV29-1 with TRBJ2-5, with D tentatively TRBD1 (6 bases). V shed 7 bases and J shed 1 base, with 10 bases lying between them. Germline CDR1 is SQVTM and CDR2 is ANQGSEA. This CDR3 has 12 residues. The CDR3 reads CSASTGQETQYF. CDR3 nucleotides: TGCAGCGCCTCGACAGGCCAAGAGACCCAGTACTTC.